This TCR beta chain was retrieved from a study of early T cells in non-severe SARS-CoV-2 infection. Study in general: The input, bulk RNA from unsorted whole blood, was sequenced, and chains were unpaired.

This clonotype was picked up many times. TCRdb re-analysed the 5' RACE reads in MiXCR, keeping a single row per CDR3 protein. The data contain about 48,000 distinct CDR3 sequences, over 7.5% of them seen just once; the ten biggest clones take up roughly 8.3%. CDR3 size: 10 residues. Between the trimmed V and J ends, which lost 12 bases and 5 bases, there was a span of 9 bases. The germline V gene has CDR1 KGHDR and CDR2 SFDVKD. Sequencing input: whole blood. J is TRBJ2-5 and V is TRBV24-1; D ambiguous. This receptor was taken from an adult who was a healthcare worker with PCR-confirmed SARS-CoV-2 infection or an uninfected control (not recorded which). DNA for the CDR3: TGTGCCCCAGTCCTGGAGACCCAGTACTTC. Translated, it gives CAPVLETQYF.